Listed here is a single T cell receptor (beta chain). What it recognizes is unknown. The CDR3 sequence is 14 residues long. Trimming shortened V by 3 bases and J by 7 bases, and 13 bases separated the two germline ends. Germline lookup yields CDR1 MNHEY and CDR2 SVGAGI. The data were produced by immunoSEQ multiplex PCR, yet TCRdb's version contains in-frame clones alone and is incomplete. The table records 150,000 or so clones, 89% of them present only once. These data belong to a study of T cell responses to AZD1222 COVID-19 vaccine. Study observations and caveats: Most donors were white British, females outnumbered males, and clonal diversity was possibly underestimated. Two doses of AZD1222 preceded a rise in Spike-specific TCR breadth and depth. Of spike-specific TCRs, nearly half reportedly target regions left unmutated in variants. Vaccine-related CD4 TCRs covered spike, predominating at 160-218 and 743-854.

The source is an adult in good health. J is TRBJ1-3 and V is TRBV6-5, with D possibly being TRBD1 (6 bases). The sequencing here drew on peripheral blood, taken on day 0 of AZD1222 vaccination. CDR3 nucleotide sequence: TGTGCCAGCAGTTATCCACAGGGAGCTAACACCATATATTTT. Translating it yields CASSYPQGANTIYF.